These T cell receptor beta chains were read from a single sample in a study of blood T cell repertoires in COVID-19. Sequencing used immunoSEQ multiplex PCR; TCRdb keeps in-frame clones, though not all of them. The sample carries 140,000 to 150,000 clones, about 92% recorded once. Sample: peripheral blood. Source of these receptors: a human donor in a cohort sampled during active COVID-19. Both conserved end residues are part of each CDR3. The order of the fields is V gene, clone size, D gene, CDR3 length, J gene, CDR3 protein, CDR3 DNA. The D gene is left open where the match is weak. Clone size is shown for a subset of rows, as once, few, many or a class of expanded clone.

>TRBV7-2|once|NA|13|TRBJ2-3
CASRSPGADTQYF
TGTGCCAGCAGATCCCCAGGGGCAGATACGCAGTATTTT
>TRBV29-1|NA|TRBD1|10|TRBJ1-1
CSYRGSEAFF
TGCAGCTACAGGGGGTCTGAAGCTTTCTTT
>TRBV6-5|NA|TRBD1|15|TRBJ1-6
CASSPRTGLNSPLHF
TGTGCCAGCAGTCCCCGGACAGGCCTCAATTCACCCCTCCACTTT
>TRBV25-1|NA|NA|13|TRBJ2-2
CASSEYDTGELFF
TGTGCCAGCAGTGAATACGACACCGGGGAGCTGTTTTTT
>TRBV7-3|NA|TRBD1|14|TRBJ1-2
CASSLTGTGEGYTF
TGTGCCAGCAGCTTAACCGGGACAGGGGAAGGCTACACCTTC
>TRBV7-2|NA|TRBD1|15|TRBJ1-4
CASSLDRGRFEKLFF
TGTGCCAGCAGCTTGGACAGGGGGCGTTTTGAAAAACTGTTTTTT
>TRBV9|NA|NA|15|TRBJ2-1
CASSAAGRTYNEQFF
TGTGCCAGCAGCGCCGCAGGGAGGACGTACAATGAGCAGTTCTTC
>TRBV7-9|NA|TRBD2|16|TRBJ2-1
CASSPPGLAGGDEQFF
TGTGCCAGCAGCCCTCCTGGGCTAGCGGGGGGTGATGAGCAGTTCTTC
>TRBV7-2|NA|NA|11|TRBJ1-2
CASSPGIGYTF
TGTGCCAGCAGCCCAGGGATCGGCTACACCTTC
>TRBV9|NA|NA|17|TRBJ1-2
CASSGPPAGGANYGYTF
TGTGCCAGCAGCGGACCCCCCGCTGGCGGTGCTAACTATGGCTACACCTTC
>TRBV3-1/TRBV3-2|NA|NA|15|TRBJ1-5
CASSQGRRDNQPQHF
TGTGCCAGCAGCCAAGGCAGGCGGGACAATCAGCCCCAGCATTTT
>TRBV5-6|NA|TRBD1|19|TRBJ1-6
CASSPTEPGQGDYNSPLHF
TGTGCCAGCAGCCCCACGGAACCGGGACAGGGGGACTATAATTCACCCCTCCACTTT
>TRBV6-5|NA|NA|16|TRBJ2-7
CASSSVTGEPLYEQYF
TGTGCCAGCAGTTCGGTCACAGGAGAACCTTTATACGAGCAGTACTTC
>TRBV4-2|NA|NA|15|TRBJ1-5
CASSHRDYSNQPQHF
TGTGCCAGCAGCCATAGAGACTATAGCAATCAGCCCCAGCATTTT
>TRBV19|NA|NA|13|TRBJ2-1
CASSTGQYNEQFF
TGTGCCAGTAGTACCGGACAGTACAATGAGCAGTTCTTC
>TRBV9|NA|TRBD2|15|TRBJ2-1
CASSLDSSGGIEQFF
TGTGCCAGCAGCTTGGATTCTAGCGGGGGTATTGAGCAGTTCTTC
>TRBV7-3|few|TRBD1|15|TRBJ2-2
CASSLGTGASGELFF
TGTGCCAGCAGCTTAGGTACAGGGGCGAGCGGGGAGCTGTTTTTT
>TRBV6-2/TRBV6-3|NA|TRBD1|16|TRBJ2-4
CASSPGTGWPKNIQYF
TGTGCCAGCAGTCCCGGGACAGGGTGGCCCAAAAACATTCAGTACTTC
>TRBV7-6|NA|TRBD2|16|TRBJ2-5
CASSLDRGGLSETQYF
TGTGCCAGCAGCTTAGATCGGGGGGGCCTTTCGGAGACCCAGTACTTC
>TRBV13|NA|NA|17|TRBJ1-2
CASSIGPSQGLAYGYTF
TGTGCCAGCAGCATTGGGCCATCTCAGGGGTTGGCCTATGGCTACACCTTC
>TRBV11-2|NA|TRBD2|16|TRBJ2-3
CASSLVGGGDSDTQYF
TGTGCCAGCAGCTTAGTAGGCGGGGGGGACTCAGATACGCAGTATTTT
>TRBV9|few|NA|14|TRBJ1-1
CASSAQAMNTEAFF
TGTGCCAGCAGCGCACAGGCAATGAACACTGAAGCTTTCTTT
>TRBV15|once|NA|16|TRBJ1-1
CATSRPNLAGYTEAFF
TGTGCCACCAGCAGACCTAATTTGGCAGGTTACACTGAAGCTTTCTTT
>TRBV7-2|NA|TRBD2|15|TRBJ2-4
CASSSGGLAKNIQYF
TGTGCCAGCAGCTCGGGGGGACTAGCCAAAAACATTCAGTACTTC
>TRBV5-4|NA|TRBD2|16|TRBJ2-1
CASSLAASGGINEQFF
TGTGCCAGCAGCTTGGCGGCTAGCGGGGGCATCAATGAGCAGTTCTTC
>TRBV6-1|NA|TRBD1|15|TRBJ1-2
CASSEVGRGIGGYTF
TGTGCCAGCAGTGAAGTCGGCAGGGGGATCGGAGGCTACACCTTC
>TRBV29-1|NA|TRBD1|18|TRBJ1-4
CSVVPQTGGARDGEKLFF
TGCAGCGTCGTGCCACAGACAGGGGGCGCCAGGGACGGGGAAAAACTGTTTTTT
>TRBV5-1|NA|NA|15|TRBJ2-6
CASSLGQPGANVLTF
TGCGCCAGCAGCTTGGGACAGCCTGGGGCCAACGTCCTGACTTTC
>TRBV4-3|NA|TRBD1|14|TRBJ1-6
CASSPGQGASPLHF
TGCGCCAGCAGCCCGGGACAGGGAGCTTCACCCCTCCACTTT
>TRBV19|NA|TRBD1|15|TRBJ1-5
CASTGTGDSNQPQHF
TGTGCCAGCACCGGGACAGGTGATAGCAATCAGCCCCAGCATTTT
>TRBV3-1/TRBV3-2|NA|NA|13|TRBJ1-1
CASSLTANTEAFF
TGTGCCAGCAGCCTGACAGCGAACACTGAAGCTTTCTTT
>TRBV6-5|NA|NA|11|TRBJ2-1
CASSSGFEQFF
TGTGCCAGCAGCTCAGGATTCGAGCAGTTCTTC
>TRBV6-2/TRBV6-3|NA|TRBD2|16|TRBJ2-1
CASSSPLAGSYNEQFF
TGTGCCAGCAGTAGCCCACTAGCGGGGTCCTACAATGAGCAGTTCTTC
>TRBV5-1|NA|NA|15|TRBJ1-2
CASSLGTGLTGGYTF
TGCGCCAGCAGCCTCGGAACAGGTCTAACGGGTGGCTACACCTTC
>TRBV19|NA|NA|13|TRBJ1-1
CASSLGVNTEAFF
TGTGCCAGTAGTCTCGGAGTGAACACTGAAGCTTTCTTT
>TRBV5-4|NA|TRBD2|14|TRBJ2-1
CASSLSGAHNEQFF
TGTGCCAGCAGCTTAAGCGGGGCTCACAATGAGCAGTTCTTC
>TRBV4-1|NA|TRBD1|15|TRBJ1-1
CASSQPDRDGTEAFF
TGCGCCAGCAGCCAACCAGACAGGGATGGCACTGAAGCTTTCTTT
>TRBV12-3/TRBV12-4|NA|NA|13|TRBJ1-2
CASSRRQRDGYTF
TGTGCCAGCAGTCGTCGGCAGAGGGATGGCTACACCTTC
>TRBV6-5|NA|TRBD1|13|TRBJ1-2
CANKATGNYGYTF
TGTGCCAACAAGGCGACAGGGAACTATGGCTACACCTTC
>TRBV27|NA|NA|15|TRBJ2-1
CASSSRQWADSEQFF
TGTGCCAGCAGTTCCCGACAGTGGGCGGACAGTGAGCAGTTCTTC
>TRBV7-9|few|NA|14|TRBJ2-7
CASSLGGFYYEQYF
TGTGCCAGCAGCTTAGGCGGCTTTTACTACGAGCAGTACTTC
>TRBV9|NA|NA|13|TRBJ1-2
CASSVDSFNGYTF
TGTGCCAGCAGCGTAGACAGTTTCAACGGCTACACCTTC
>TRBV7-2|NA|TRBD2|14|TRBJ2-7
CASSQWGGSNEQYF
TGTGCCAGCAGCCAATGGGGGGGGTCCAACGAGCAGTACTTC
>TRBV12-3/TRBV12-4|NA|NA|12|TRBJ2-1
CASSLDSAEQFF
TGTGCCAGCAGTTTAGATAGCGCCGAGCAGTTCTTC
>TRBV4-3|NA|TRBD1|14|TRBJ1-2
CASSHLQGFRGYTF
TGCGCCAGCAGCCATCTACAGGGGTTTCGTGGCTACACCTTC